Each of the 30 T cell receptor beta chains below was sequenced from the same sample in a study of spatial heterogeneity in lung cancer. Time point given: sample taken at primary tumor resection. Unsorted whole RNA samples from tumor, nontumor lung or frozen PBMC were sequenced. In TCRdb, the 5' RACE reads were re-called with MiXCR into one record per CDR3 protein. The sample carries some 85,000 distinct CDR3 sequences, approximately 18% recorded once. The sample here was PBMCs, taken at surgery. The receptors originated from a male donor with early-stage non-small cell lung cancer.

The chain combines TRBV4-2 with TRBJ2-2; no firm D call. This CDR3 comprises 15 residues. Germline V gene data show CDR1 as LGHNA and CDR2 as YNFKEQ. Between the trimmed V and J ends, which lost 0 bases and 1 base, there was a span of 6 bases. The CDR3 region has the DNA TGTGCCAGCAGCCAAGATGAAGGGAACACCGGGGAGCTGTTTTTT. Its protein is CASSQDEGNTGELFF.

V is TRBV28 and J is TRBJ1-5; D remains ambiguous. Between the trimmed V and J ends, which lost 5 bases and 2 bases, there was a span of 16 bases. Germline CDR1 MDHEN, CDR2 SYDVKM. The CDR3 spans 16 residues. CDR3 amino acids: CASSQAQLGGNQPQHF. The CDR3 nucleotides read TGTGCCAGCAGTCAAGCCCAGTTAGGTGGCAATCAGCCCCAGCATTTT. Supplemented by reference TRBV28 and TRBJ1-5, the full variable domain reads DVKVTQSSRYLVKRTGEKVFLECVQDMDHENMFWYRQDPGLGLRLIYFSYDVKMKEKGDIPEGYSVSREKKERFSLILESASTNQTSMYLCASSQAQLGGNQPQHFGDGTRLSIL.

The V gene is TRBV9, the J gene TRBJ1-1; TRBD1 is a possible D gene (6 bases). The germline V gene has CDR1 SGDLS and CDR2 YYNGEE. Trimming took off 4 bases at V and 1 base at J, with 14 bases between the two ends. This CDR3 has 15 residues. The chain's CDR3 is CASSMGTLGNTEAFF. CDR3 bases: TGTGCCAGCAGCATGGGGACATTGGGGAACACTGAAGCTTTCTTT.

This clonotype showed up just a few times. The chain joins TRBV5-1 to TRBJ2-7; D is unclear. Germline CDR1 reads SGHRS; CDR2 reads YFSETQ. The CDR3 runs 14 residues. V lost 6 bases and J 0 bases, leaving 13 bases between the germline ends. Here the CDR3 reads CASTRHLTSYEQYF. In DNA form, the CDR3 reads TGCGCCAGCACCAGACACCTGACCTCCTACGAGCAGTACTTC.

V gene TRBV27 combines with J gene TRBJ1-5; D is ambiguous. CDR3 length: 16 residues. The V gene lost 2 bases and the J gene lost 3 bases, with 14 bases spanning the gap. CDR1 is MNHEY, CDR2 SMNVEV, per germline (reference sequence). This chain's CDR3 is CASSLRQIQVNQPQHF. As DNA, the CDR3 is TGTGCCAGCAGTTTACGGCAAATCCAAGTCAATCAGCCCCAGCATTTT.

This clonotype was seen ten or more times. The chain links TRBV9 to TRBJ1-1, with TRBD1 matching 7 bases. Trimming took 0 bases from V and 1 from J; bases not matched to a gene: 3. From germline, CDR1 is SGDLS and CDR2 YYNGEE. This CDR3 is built from 15 residues. The CDR3 loop is CASSVGTGPNTEAFF. In DNA, the CDR3 is TGTGCCAGCAGCGTAGGGACAGGCCCGAACACTGAAGCTTTCTTT.

The V call is TRBV30, the J call TRBJ2-7; 10 nucleotides line up with TRBD1. After removal of 8 bases from V and 6 bases from J, the junction contained 7 bases not matched to a gene. CDR1 GTSNPN and CDR2 SVGIG come from the germline V gene (reference sequence). This CDR3 has 12 residues. The DNA of the CDR3 is TGTGCCGTAGGGGGACAGGGGATCGAGCAGTACTTC. Translation: CAVGGQGIEQYF.

The V call is TRBV25-1, the J call TRBJ1-2, with D uncertain. V was trimmed by 2 bases and J by 4 bases, leaving 8 bases between them. Germline assignment: CDR1 MGHDK and CDR2 SYGVNS. The CDR3 has 13 amino acids. In DNA, the CDR3 is TGTGCCAGCAGTGAAGGCCAGGCCTATGGCTACACCTTC. It encodes CASSEGQAYGYTF.

This clonotype appeared many times. The CDR3 spells CASGTLGGNTIYF. DNA for the CDR3: TGTGCCAGTGGGACCCTCGGGGGAAACACCATATATTTT. The chain has TRBV19 and TRBJ1-3, with D perhaps TRBD1 (5 bases). This CDR3 has 13 amino acids. The V end was cut by 8 bases, the J end by 4 bases, with 12 bases between. CDR1 and CDR2 from the germline V gene are LNHDA and SQIVND (reference sequence).

This clonotype was seen more than once but under ten times. V is TRBV7-2 and J is TRBJ1-2, with D possibly matching TRBD1 (5 bases). This CDR3 has 15 residues. Trimming took off 5 bases at V and 2 bases at J, with 15 bases between the two ends. Germline V gene data show CDR1 as SGHTA and CDR2 as FQGNSA. CDR3 protein: CASSVLAGDNYGYTF. The CDR3 nucleotides read TGTGCCAGCAGCGTACTCGCCGGGGACAACTATGGCTACACCTTC.

This clonotype was detected ten times or more. The J gene is TRBJ2-1, the V gene TRBV7-8; D uncertain. In germline, CDR1 is SGHVS, CDR2 FQNEAQ. There are 14 residues in the CDR3. Trimming cost V 4 bases and J 6 bases, with 13 bases left between them. This CDR3 reads CASSSLEEANEQFF. The CDR3 DNA is TGTGCCAGCAGCTCCCTCGAAGAGGCCAATGAGCAGTTCTTC.

The V and J genes are TRBV5-4 and TRBJ2-1; the D call may be TRBD1 or TRBD2 (6 bases each). This CDR3 is built from 15 residues. Germline values: CDR1 SGHNT, CDR2 YYREEE (reference sequence). Trimming took 0 bases from V and 5 from J, leaving 12 bases between them. CDR3 coding DNA: TGTGCCAGCAGCTTGGGAGGGGGGACCAACAATGAGCAGTTCTTC. Protein product: CASSLGGGTNNEQFF.

With respect to this clonotype: A much larger clone lies one base from this, so it may be a read error. This chain connects TRBV7-9 to TRBJ2-3, with D perhaps TRBD2 (6 bases). CDR3 length: 16 residues. The germline gives CDR1 SEHNR, CDR2 FQNEAQ (reference sequence). CDR3 in DNA: TGTGCCGGCAGCATGCAATCGGGAGCCCAAAGGGATACGCAGTATTTT. Protein: CAGSMQSGAQRDTQYF.

This clonotype was observed a few times. The rearrangement uses TRBV11-2 and TRBJ2-3; a possible D gene is TRBD1 (5 bases). CDR1 and CDR2 from the germline V gene are SGHAT and FQNNGV. This CDR3 contains 15 residues. The V end lost 3 bases, the J end lost 0 bases, and 10 bases lay between the germline ends. CDR3 DNA sequence: TGTGCCAGCAGCTTCGCCAGGGATAGCACAGATACGCAGTATTTT. Residues: CASSFARDSTDTQYF.

The chain has TRBV7-3 and TRBJ2-5; TRBD2 aligns across 9 bases. This CDR3 comprises 19 residues. V gave up 5 bases and J gave up 2 bases; unmatched junction bases: 18. Germline values: CDR1 SGHTA, CDR2 FQGTGA. CDR3 nucleotides: TGTGCCAGCAGCCCAAGACCGCCCGGGGAGCGGGGGGAGCAAGAGACCCAGTACTTC. Its translation: CASSPRPPGERGEQETQYF.

This clonotype was counted only a few times. The V gene is TRBV6-1, the J gene TRBJ2-3, with D possibly being TRBD1 (6 bases). The CDR3 covers 15 residues. Trimming took off 6 bases at V and 0 bases at J, with 13 bases between the two ends. The germline gives CDR1 MNHNS, CDR2 SASEGT. This CDR3 is CASSPGDLSTDTQYF. Written as DNA, the CDR3 is TGTGCCAGCAGCCCAGGGGACCTTAGCACAGATACGCAGTATTTT.

This clonotype came up a few times. This chain's CDR3 is CASSWTASGGSDTQYF. CDR3 coding DNA: TGCGCCAGCAGCTGGACCGCTAGCGGGGGGTCAGATACGCAGTATTTT. This chain links TRBV5-1 with TRBJ2-3, with TRBD2 matching over 11 bases. The CDR3 runs to 16 residues. Trimming at V came to 3 bases and at J to 4 bases, leaving 7 bases not matched to a gene. Germline V gene lookup returns CDR1 SGHRS and CDR2 YFSETQ.

In its sample, this clonotype was seen many times. The J gene is TRBJ2-6, the V gene TRBV18, with D maybe TRBD1 (6 bases). The V end lost 3 bases, the J end lost 0 bases, and 9 bases lay between the germline ends. In germline, CDR1 is KGHSH, CDR2 LQKENI. This CDR3 contains 16 residues. Here the CDR3 DNA reads TGTGCCAGCTCACCCGGACAGTTCTCTGGGGCCAACGTCCTGACTTTC. Encoded protein: CASSPGQFSGANVLTF.

V and J are TRBV20-1 and TRBJ2-3; 10 bases agree with TRBD2. CDR1 DFQATT and CDR2 SNEGSKA come from the germline V gene (reference sequence). The V gene end was trimmed by 0 bases and the J gene end by 3 bases; junction bases not matched to a gene: 6. The CDR3 has 16 residues. CDR3 sequence reads: CSARDFLAGATDTQYF. DNA for the CDR3: TGCAGTGCTAGAGATTTTCTAGCGGGAGCAACAGATACGCAGTATTTT.

This clonotype was seen just once. The genes are TRBV25-1 and TRBJ2-5; 10 bases are shared with TRBD2. After removal of 1 base from V and 1 base from J, the junction contained 12 bases not matched to a gene. Germline loops: CDR1 MGHDK, CDR2 SYGVNS. The CDR3 has 19 residues. CDR3 sequence: CASSEWRTSGLGSQETQYF. In DNA form, the CDR3 reads TGTGCCAGCAGTGAATGGAGGACTAGCGGTTTAGGTTCCCAAGAGACCCAGTACTTC.

This clonotype was recorded at least ten times. The V call is TRBV7-9, the J call TRBJ1-1; D is uncertain. Germline lookup yields CDR1 SEHNR and CDR2 FQNEAQ (reference sequence). The V gene lost 7 bases and the J gene lost 6 bases, with 12 bases spanning the gap. The CDR3 runs 12 residues. The CDR3 reads CASTLRTAEAFF. The CDR3 DNA reads as TGTGCCAGCACCCTTCGGACGGCTGAAGCTTTCTTT.

This clonotype turned up a few times. The chain links TRBV24-1 to TRBJ2-2; perhaps TRBD2 as D (6 bases). V was shortened by 4 bases and J by 4 bases, with 15 bases between the two germline ends. The V gene's germline CDR1 is KGHDR and CDR2 SFDVKD. There are 16 residues in the CDR3. The CDR3 protein is CATSDTSGTFTGELFF. CDR3 nucleotides: TGTGCCACCAGTGACACGTCCGGGACTTTCACCGGGGAGCTGTTTTTT.

This clonotype was seen only a few times. The chain is built from TRBV2 and TRBJ2-7; tentatively, D is TRBD2 (6 bases). The CDR3 runs 12 residues. Germline lookup yields CDR1 SNHLY and CDR2 FYNNEI. V lost 8 bases and J lost 4, with 12 bases in between. In DNA form, the CDR3 reads TGTGCCAGCCGTCGCGGGAATTACGAGCAGTACTTC. This translates into CASRRGNYEQYF.

V gene TRBV28 combines with J gene TRBJ1-2, with D uncertain. Between the trimmed V and J ends, which lost 8 bases and 6 bases, there was a span of 19 bases. Germline loops: CDR1 MDHEN, CDR2 SYDVKM. The CDR3 runs 14 residues. CDR3 DNA sequence: TGTGCCAGCTCTAAAGATGAAAAATCGGATGGCTACACCTTC. As protein: CASSKDEKSDGYTF.

The rearrangement joins TRBV6-2 or TRBV6-3 to TRBJ2-1, with D maybe TRBD2 (6 bases). CDR1 is MNHEY and CDR2 is SVGEGT in the germline V gene. The CDR3 is 15 amino acids. Deletions cut 6 bases from V and 4 bases from J, with 16 bases between. The CDR3 nucleotides are TGTGCCAGCAGCTACGGGGGTGGGCTTTACAATGAGCAGTTCTTC. Its protein product is CASSYGGGLYNEQFF.

The chain couples TRBV19 to TRBJ2-3; D perhaps matches TRBD2 (7 bases). Germline loops: CDR1 LNHDA, CDR2 SQIVND (reference sequence). Deletions cut 6 bases from V and 3 bases from J, with 13 bases between. The length of the CDR3 is 14 residues. In nucleotides, the CDR3 is TGTGCCAGTAGGATCGGGGGGCAGACAGATACGCAGTATTTT. Translating gives CASRIGGQTDTQYF.

Turning to this clonotype: A much larger clone is a single base away; this may be a read error. This chain uses TRBV29-1 with TRBJ2-2, with D unresolved. V was pared by 1 base and J by 7 bases, with 4 bases between. CDR1 is SQVTM and CDR2 is ANQGSEA in the germline V gene. The CDR3 sequence is 11 residues long. This CDR3 reads CSVEGGGELFF. The CDR3 DNA follows: TGCAGCGTTGAAGGAGGCGGGGAGCTGTTTTTT.

There are many counts of this clonotype. CDR3 sequence: CASSHLQGGGTDTQYF. The DNA for the CDR3 is TGTGCCAGCAGCCACCTACAGGGAGGCGGCACAGATACGCAGTATTTT. V usage is TRBV4-2 and J usage is TRBJ2-3, with D perhaps TRBD1 or TRBD2 (6 bases each). The CDR3 has 16 amino acids. Germline V lookup: CDR1 LGHNA, CDR2 YNFKEQ. V dropped 3 bases and J dropped 1 base, with 14 bases sitting between them.

The chain combines TRBV3-1 with TRBJ2-4, with 7 positions matching TRBD1. V lost 8 bases, J lost 4 bases, and 11 bases stayed unmatched. This CDR3 spans 15 amino acids. Germline loops: CDR1 LGHDT, CDR2 YNNKEL (reference sequence). The CDR3 sequence is CASALNRQGKNIQYF. The CDR3 DNA follows: TGTGCCAGCGCCCTAAACAGACAGGGAAAAAACATTCAGTACTTC.

This clonotype was seen a handful of times. The J gene is TRBJ2-7, the V gene TRBV27; 8 bases are a match to TRBD1. Germline V CDR1 and CDR2: MNHEY, SMNVEV (reference sequence). The V gene end was trimmed by 5 bases and the J gene end by 2 bases; junction bases not matched to a gene: 17. The CDR3 is 18 residues long. The CDR3 protein is CASSPVGTGRTETYEQYF. In nucleotides, the CDR3 is TGTGCCAGCAGTCCTGTGGGGACAGGACGAACCGAGACCTACGAGCAGTACTTC.